The 6 T cell receptor beta chains below come from one sample, sequenced in a study of blood T cell repertoires in COVID-19. Profiled with immunoSEQ multiplex PCR; TCRdb holds only in-frame clones, not every one. The sample yields about 220,000 clones, roughly 90% seen once. Sequencing was performed on PBMCs or T cells enriched from blood (not recorded which). Receptor source: a young woman who had recovered from COVID-19.

The chain employs TRBV6-2 or TRBV6-3 and TRBJ2-3, with 7 nucleotides matching TRBD1. J gave up 3 bases and V 6 bases, and 6 bases lay outside the gene matches. Germline V gene lookup returns CDR1 MNHEY and CDR2 SVGEGT. The CDR3 spans 14 residues. DNA for the CDR3: TGTGCCAGCAGCCGGGACAGAGAAACAGATACGCAGTATTTT. It yields the protein CASSRDRETDTQYF.

CDR3 loop: CASSLGLGGYEQYF. The DNA for the CDR3 is TGTGCCAGCAGCTTAGGTTTAGGCGGCTACGAGCAGTACTTC. This rearrangement joins TRBV7-2 to TRBJ2-7; D gene unclear. This CDR3 region has 14 residues. The germline gives CDR1 SGHTA, CDR2 FQGNSA. The V and J ends lost 1 base and 3 bases respectively, with 10 bases between them. Together with reference TRBV7-2 and TRBJ2-7, the CDR3 gives the full variable domain: GAGVSQSPSNKVTEKGKDVELRCDPISGHTALYWYRQSLGQGLEFLIYFQGNSAPDKSGLPSDRFSAERTGGSVSTLTIQRTQQEDSAVYLCASSLGLGGYEQYFGPGTRLTVT.

This rearrangement joins TRBV7-9 to TRBJ1-4, with TRBD1 matching 7 bases. The CDR3 is 16 residues long. With V trimmed by 4 bases and J by 0 bases, 5 bases remained unmatched. CDR1 and CDR2 from the germline V gene are SEHNR and FQNEAQ (reference sequence). The CDR3 nucleotides are TGTGCCAGCAGCTCAGGACAGGTTGCAACTAATGAAAAACTGTTTTTT. Amino acids: CASSSGQVATNEKLFF.

This chain connects TRBV10-3 to TRBJ1-5; TRBD1 agrees at 8 bases. Germline V gene lookup returns CDR1 ENHRY and CDR2 SYGVKD. There are 15 residues in the CDR3. V lost 0 bases and J lost 7; bases outside the gene matches: 5. This chain's CDR3 is CAISESLQGDQPQHF. In DNA, the CDR3 is TGTGCCATCAGTGAGTCGCTACAGGGGGACCAGCCCCAGCATTTT.

V is TRBV9 and J is TRBJ2-7, with TRBD1 matching 10 bases. The CDR3 is 15 residues long. V lost 3 bases to trimming and J lost 2 bases; unmatched junction nucleotides: 5. Germline-derived CDR1 and CDR2 are SGDLS and YYNGEE. The CDR3 spells CASSASGTGAYEQYF. For the CDR3, the DNA is TGTGCCAGCAGCGCCTCCGGGACAGGGGCCTACGAGCAGTACTTC.

In nucleotides, the CDR3 is TGTGCCAGTAGTGAGCCCCTGCGCGCTGAAGCTTTCTTT. Residues: CASSEPLRAEAFF. The gene calls are TRBV19 and TRBJ1-1; D uncertain. Trimming took 5 bases from V and 6 from J, leaving 13 bases between them. This CDR3 is 13 amino acids long. The germline V gene has CDR1 LNHDA and CDR2 SQIVND (reference sequence).